Shown below are 6 T cell receptor beta chains from a single sample sequenced in a study of blood T cell repertoires in COVID-19. TCRdb's copy holds only in-frame clones and misses some; the assay was immunoSEQ multiplex PCR. The sample includes roughly 320,000 clones, 70% to 90% of them seen just once. Material for sequencing was PBMCs or T cells enriched from blood (not recorded which). Source of these receptors: a young man who had recovered from COVID-19.

V is TRBV3-1 (or the pseudogene TRBV3-2) and J is TRBJ2-2; D unclear. The CDR3 is 16 amino acids. Trimming stripped 1 base from V and 0 bases from J, with 9 bases between. CDR1 is LGHDT, CDR2 YNNKEL, per germline (reference sequence). The CDR3 protein is CASSQVVATNTGELFF. The CDR3 coding sequence is TGTGCCAGCAGCCAAGTTGTAGCAACGAACACCGGGGAGCTGTTTTTT.

The chain uses TRBV12-3 or TRBV12-4 and TRBJ2-3, with D perhaps TRBD1 (5 bases). CDR3 length: 13 amino acids. The V gene lost 8 bases and the J gene lost 2 bases, with 11 bases spanning the gap. CDR3 DNA sequence: TGTGCCAGCGGGGCAGACTTCACAGATACGCAGTATTTT. Protein product: CASGADFTDTQYF.

The chain combines TRBV11-3 with TRBJ2-1; tentative D call: TRBD2 (6 bases). Between the trimmed V and J ends, which lost 5 bases and 4 bases, there was a span of 18 bases. Germline CDR1 SGHNT, CDR2 YENEEA. The CDR3 covers 16 residues. CDR3 in amino acids: CASSSWDLTMYNEQFF. CDR3 DNA sequence: TGTGCCAGCAGCAGCTGGGACTTAACTATGTACAATGAGCAGTTCTTC.

The chain employs TRBV5-1 and TRBJ1-1, with D maybe TRBD1 (6 bases). V shed 8 bases and J shed 5 bases, with 19 bases lying between them. Germline CDR1 reads SGHRS; CDR2 reads YFSETQ. The CDR3 is 14 amino acids. The CDR3 DNA is TGCGCCAGTTTCGACCCCGGGGGGCGGACTGAAGCTTTCTTT. It codes for CASFDPGGRTEAFF.

The J gene is TRBJ2-4, the V gene TRBV5-1, with 7 bases fitting TRBD1. Germline V lookup: CDR1 SGHRS, CDR2 YFSETQ. The CDR3 consists of 15 residues. V gave up 0 bases and J gave up 11 bases; unmatched junction bases: 11. For the CDR3, the DNA is TGCGCCAGCAGCTTGGGCCTTCAGGGGGAGCCACTTCAGTACTTC. Protein product: CASSLGLQGEPLQYF.

This sequence joins TRBV28 and TRBJ2-1, with D maybe TRBD2 (6 bases). Trimming took off 5 bases at V and 6 bases at J, with 20 bases between the two ends. The germline V gene encodes CDR1 MDHEN and CDR2 SYDVKM. The CDR3 loop spans 16 amino acids. The chain's CDR3 is CASSPRGGARLNEQFF. The CDR3 nucleotides read TGTGCCAGCAGTCCCCGGGGCGGGGCCCGCCTCAATGAGCAGTTCTTC.